This TCR beta chain was found in a study of T cell repertoires in cytomegalovirus infection. Study results and limitations: Individuals carrying CMV plus the relevant HLA were identified by cumulative frequency of public TCR beta families.

TCRdb called the reads again in MiXCR, with one record for every CDR3 protein. This sample has about 740,000 distinct CDR3 sequences; 35% to 45% occur once, and the top ten carry 2.8%. A note on this clonotype: Its specificity is unknown.

CDR3 length: 13 residues. The V and J ends lost 2 bases and 7 bases respectively, with 8 bases between them. CDR1 is MNHEY and CDR2 is SMNVEV in the germline V gene (reference sequence). The clonotype originates from a human donor in good health (CMV status not recorded). Some clones in this sample may be carry-over from other donors' samples. The sequenced material came from PBMCs. The chain combines TRBV27 with TRBJ2-2, with unresolved D. The CDR3 loop is CASSLIRRGELFF. CDR3 coding DNA: TGTGCCAGCAGTTTAATCCGGCGCGGGGAGCTGTTTTTT.